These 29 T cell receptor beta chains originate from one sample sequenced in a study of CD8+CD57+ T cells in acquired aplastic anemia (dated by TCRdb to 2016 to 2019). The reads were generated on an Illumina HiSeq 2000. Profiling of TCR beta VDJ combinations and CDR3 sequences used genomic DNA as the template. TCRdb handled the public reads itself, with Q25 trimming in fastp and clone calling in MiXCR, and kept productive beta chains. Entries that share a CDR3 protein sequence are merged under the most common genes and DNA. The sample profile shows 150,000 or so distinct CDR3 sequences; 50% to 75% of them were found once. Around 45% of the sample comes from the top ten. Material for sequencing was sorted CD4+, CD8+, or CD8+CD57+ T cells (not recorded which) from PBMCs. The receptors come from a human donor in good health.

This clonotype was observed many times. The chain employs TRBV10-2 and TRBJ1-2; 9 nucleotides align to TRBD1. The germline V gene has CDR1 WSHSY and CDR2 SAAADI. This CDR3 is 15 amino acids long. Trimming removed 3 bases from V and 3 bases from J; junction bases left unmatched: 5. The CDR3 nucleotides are TGCGCCAGCAGTGACCAACAGGGGGCCGACTATGGCTACACCTTC. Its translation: CASSDQQGADYGYTF.

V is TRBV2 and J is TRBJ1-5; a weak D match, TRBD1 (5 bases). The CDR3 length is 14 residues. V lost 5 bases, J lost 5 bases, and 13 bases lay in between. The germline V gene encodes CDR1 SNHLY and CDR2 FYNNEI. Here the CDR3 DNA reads TGTGCCAGCAGTCAGCCAGGGATGGATCAGCCCCAGCATTTT. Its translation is CASSQPGMDQPQHF. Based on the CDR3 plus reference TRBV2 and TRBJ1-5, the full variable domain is EPEVTQTPSHQVTQMGQEVILRCVPISNHLYFYWYRQILGQKVEFLVSFYNNEISEKSEIFDDQFSVERPDGSNFTLKIRSTKLEDSAMYFCASSQPGMDQPQHFGDGTRLSIL.

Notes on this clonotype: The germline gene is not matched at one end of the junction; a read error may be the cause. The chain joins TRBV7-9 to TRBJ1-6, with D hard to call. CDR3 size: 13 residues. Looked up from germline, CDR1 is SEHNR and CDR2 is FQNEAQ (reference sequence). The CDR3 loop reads CASSLGPVSPLHF. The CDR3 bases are TGCGCCAGCAGCTTGGGTCCCGTTTCACCCCTCCACTTT. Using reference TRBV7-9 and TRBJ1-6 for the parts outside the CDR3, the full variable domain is DTGVSQNPRHKITKRGQNVTFRCDPISEHNRLYWYRQTLGQGPEFLTYFQNEAQLEKSRLLSDRFSAERPKGSFSTLEIQRTEQGDSAMYLCASSLGPVSPLHFGNGTRLTVT.

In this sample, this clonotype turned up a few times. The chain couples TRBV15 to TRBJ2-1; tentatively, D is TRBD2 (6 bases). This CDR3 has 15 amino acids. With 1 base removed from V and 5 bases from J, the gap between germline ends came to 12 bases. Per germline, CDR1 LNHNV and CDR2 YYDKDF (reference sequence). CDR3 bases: TGTGCCACCAGCAGAGTGGGGGGTTTGGACAATGAGCAGTTCTTC. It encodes CATSRVGGLDNEQFF.

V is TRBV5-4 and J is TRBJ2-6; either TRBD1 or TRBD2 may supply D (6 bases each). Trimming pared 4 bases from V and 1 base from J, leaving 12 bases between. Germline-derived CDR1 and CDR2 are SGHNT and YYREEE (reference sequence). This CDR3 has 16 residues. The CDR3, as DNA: TGTGCCAGCAGCGACGGGGGCGGGTCTGGGGCCAACGTCCTGACTTTC. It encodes CASSDGGGSGANVLTF.

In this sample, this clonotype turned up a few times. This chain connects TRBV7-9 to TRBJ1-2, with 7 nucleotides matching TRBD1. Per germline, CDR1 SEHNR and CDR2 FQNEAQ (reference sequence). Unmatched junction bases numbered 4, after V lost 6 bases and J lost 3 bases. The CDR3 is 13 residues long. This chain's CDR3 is CASSKDRDYGYTF. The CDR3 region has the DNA TGTGCCAGCAGTAAAGACAGGGACTATGGCTACACCTTC.

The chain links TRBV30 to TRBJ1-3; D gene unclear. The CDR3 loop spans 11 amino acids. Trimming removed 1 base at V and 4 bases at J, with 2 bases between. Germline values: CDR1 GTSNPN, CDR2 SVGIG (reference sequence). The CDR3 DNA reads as TGTGCCTGGAGTGCCGGAAACACCATATATTTT. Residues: CAWSAGNTIYF.

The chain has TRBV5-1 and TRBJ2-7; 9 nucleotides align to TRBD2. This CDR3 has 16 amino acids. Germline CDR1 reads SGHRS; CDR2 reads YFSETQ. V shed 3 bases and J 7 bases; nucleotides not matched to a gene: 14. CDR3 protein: CASSSSLTSGNREQYF. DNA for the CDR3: TGCGCCAGCAGCTCGTCCCTGACTAGCGGTAATCGAGAGCAGTACTTC. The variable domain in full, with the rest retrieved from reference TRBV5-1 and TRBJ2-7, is KAGVTQTPRYLIKTRGQQVTLSCSPISGHRSVSWYQQTPGQGLQFLFEYFSETQRNKGNFPGRFSGRQFSNSRSEMNVSTLELGDSALYLCASSSSLTSGNREQYFGPGTRLTVT.

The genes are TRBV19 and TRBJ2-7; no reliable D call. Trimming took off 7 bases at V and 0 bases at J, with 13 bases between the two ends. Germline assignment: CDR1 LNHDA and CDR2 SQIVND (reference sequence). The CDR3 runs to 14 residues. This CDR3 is CASTPRRSSYEQYF. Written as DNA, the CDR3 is TGTGCCAGTACCCCCCGGCGGAGCTCCTACGAGCAGTACTTC.

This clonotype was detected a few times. The CDR3 DNA reads as TGTGCCAGCAGTCTAGGACAGGGAAGAGATACGCAGTATTTT. This gives the protein CASSLGQGRDTQYF. The V call is TRBV27, the J call TRBJ2-3, with 8 bases fitting TRBD1. This CDR3 spans 14 amino acids. Germline V gene lookup returns CDR1 MNHEY and CDR2 SMNVEV (reference sequence). With V trimmed by 5 bases and J by 5 bases, 6 bases remained unmatched.

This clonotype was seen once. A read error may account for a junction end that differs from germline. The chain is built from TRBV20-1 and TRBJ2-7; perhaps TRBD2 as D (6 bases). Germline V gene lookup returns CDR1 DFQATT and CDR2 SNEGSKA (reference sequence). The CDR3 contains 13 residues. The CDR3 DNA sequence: TGCAGTGCTAGAGAGGGGGGTGACTACGAGCATTACTTC. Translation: CSAREGGDYEHYF.

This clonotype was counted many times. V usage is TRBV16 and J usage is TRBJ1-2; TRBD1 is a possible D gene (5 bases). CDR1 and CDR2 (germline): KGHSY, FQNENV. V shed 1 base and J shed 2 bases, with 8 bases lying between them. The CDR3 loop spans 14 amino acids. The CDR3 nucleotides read TGTGCCAGCAGCCAATGGGACGGAAACTATGGCTACACCTTC. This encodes CASSQWDGNYGYTF.

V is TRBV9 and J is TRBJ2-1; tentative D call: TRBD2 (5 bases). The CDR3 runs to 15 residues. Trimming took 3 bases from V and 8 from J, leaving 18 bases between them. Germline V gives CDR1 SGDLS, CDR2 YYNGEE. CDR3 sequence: CASSATPMMGDEQFF. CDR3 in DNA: TGTGCCAGCAGCGCGACCCCAATGATGGGAGATGAGCAGTTCTTC.

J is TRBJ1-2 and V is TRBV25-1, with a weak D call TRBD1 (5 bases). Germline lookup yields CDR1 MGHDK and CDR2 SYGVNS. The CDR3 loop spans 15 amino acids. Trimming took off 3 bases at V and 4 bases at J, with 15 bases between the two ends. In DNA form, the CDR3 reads TGTGCCAGCAGTGAGATAGAAGACAGTCTCTATGGCTACACCTTC. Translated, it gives CASSEIEDSLYGYTF.

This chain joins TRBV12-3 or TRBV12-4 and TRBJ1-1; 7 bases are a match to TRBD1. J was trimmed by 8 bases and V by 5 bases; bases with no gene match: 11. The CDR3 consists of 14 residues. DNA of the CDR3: TGTGCCAGCAGTCTGACAGGGTTAGAAGGGGAAGCTTTCTTT. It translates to CASSLTGLEGEAFF.

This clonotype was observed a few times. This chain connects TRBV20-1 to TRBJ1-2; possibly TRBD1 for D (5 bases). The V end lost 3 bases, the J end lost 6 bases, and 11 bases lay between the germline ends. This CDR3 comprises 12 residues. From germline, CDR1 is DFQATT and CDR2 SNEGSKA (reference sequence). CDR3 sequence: CSASEGDHGYTF. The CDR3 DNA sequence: TGCAGTGCTAGTGAAGGGGACCATGGCTACACCTTC.

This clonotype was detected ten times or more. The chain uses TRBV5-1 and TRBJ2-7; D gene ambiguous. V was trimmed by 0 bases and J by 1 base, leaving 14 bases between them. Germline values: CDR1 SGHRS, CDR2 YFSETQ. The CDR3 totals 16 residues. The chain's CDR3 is CASSLDETETSYEQYF. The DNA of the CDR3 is TGCGCCAGCAGCTTGGACGAGACCGAAACTTCCTACGAGCAGTACTTC.

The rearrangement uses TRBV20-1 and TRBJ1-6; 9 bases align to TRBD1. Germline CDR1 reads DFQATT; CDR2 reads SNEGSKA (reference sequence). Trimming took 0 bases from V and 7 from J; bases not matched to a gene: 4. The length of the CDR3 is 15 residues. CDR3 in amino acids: CSARESGQGNSPLHF. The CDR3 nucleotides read TGCAGTGCTAGAGAATCAGGACAGGGGAATTCACCCCTCCACTTT.

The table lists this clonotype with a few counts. The CDR3 reads CASSLGRFEQYF. Written as DNA, the CDR3 is TGTGCCAGCAGCTTAGGACGATTTGAGCAGTACTTC. The chain is built from TRBV11-2 and TRBJ2-7; D unresolved. V lost 1 base, J lost 7 bases, and 8 bases lay in between. CDR1 SGHAT and CDR2 FQNNGV come from the germline V gene. The CDR3 runs to 12 residues.

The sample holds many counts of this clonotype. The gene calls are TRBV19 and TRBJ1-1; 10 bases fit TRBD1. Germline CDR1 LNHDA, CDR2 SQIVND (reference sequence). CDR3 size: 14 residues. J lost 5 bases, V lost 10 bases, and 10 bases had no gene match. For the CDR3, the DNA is TGTGCCACCCAACGGGACAGGGGTGGGACTGAAGCTTTCTTT. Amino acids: CATQRDRGGTEAFF.

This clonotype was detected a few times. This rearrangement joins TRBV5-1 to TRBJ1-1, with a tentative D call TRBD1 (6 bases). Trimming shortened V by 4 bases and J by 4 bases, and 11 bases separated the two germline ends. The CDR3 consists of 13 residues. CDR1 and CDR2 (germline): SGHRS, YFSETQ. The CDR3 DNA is TGCGCCAGCAGCACCGAGGGGGGCACTGAAGCTTTCTTT. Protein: CASSTEGGTEAFF.

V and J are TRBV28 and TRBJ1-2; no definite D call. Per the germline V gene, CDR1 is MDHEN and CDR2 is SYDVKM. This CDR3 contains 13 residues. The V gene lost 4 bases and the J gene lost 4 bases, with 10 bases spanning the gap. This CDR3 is CASSYEALYGYTF. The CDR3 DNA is TGTGCCAGCAGTTACGAGGCCCTCTATGGCTACACCTTC.

The CDR3 sequence is CASSLALGREQFF. The DNA of the CDR3 is TGTGCCAGCAGCTTAGCGCTCGGCCGGGAGCAGTTCTTC. The chain employs TRBV7-2 and TRBJ2-1, with D uncertain. Germline values: CDR1 SGHTA, CDR2 FQGNSA. V lost 0 bases and J lost 10, with 10 bases in between. CDR3 size: 13 residues.

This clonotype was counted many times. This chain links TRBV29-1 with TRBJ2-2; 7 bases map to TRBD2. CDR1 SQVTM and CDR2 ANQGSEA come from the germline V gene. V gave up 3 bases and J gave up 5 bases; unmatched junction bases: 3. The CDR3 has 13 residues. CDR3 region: CSVDGLGTGELFF. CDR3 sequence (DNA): TGCAGCGTTGACGGACTAGGAACCGGGGAGCTGTTTTTT.

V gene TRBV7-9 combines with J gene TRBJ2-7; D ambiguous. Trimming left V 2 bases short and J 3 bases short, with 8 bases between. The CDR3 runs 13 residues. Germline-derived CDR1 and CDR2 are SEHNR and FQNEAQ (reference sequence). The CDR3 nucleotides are TGTGCCAGCAGCTTAAGTGCCAGCTACGAGCAGTACTTC. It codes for CASSLSASYEQYF.

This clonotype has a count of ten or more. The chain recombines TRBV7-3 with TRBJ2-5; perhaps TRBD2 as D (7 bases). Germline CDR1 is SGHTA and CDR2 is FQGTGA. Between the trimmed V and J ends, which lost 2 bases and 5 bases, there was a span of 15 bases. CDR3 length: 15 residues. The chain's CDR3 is CASSLWGGAIETQYF. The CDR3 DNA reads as TGTGCCAGCAGCTTATGGGGGGGGGCGATCGAGACCCAGTACTTC.

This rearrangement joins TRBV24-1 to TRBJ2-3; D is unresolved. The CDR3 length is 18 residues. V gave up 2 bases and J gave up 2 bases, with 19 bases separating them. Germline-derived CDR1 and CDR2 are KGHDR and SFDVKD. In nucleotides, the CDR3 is TGTGCCACCAGTGATTCCCTCGATTTCAAACTCAACACAGATACGCAGTATTTT. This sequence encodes CATSDSLDFKLNTDTQYF.

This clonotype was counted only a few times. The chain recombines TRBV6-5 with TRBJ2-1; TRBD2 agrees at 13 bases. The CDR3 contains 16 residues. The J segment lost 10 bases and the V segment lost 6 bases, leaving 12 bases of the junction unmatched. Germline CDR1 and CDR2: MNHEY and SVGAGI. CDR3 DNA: TGTGCCAGCAGCCTACTAGCGGGAGGGGATGTGGGCGAGCAGTTCTTC. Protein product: CASSLLAGGDVGEQFF.

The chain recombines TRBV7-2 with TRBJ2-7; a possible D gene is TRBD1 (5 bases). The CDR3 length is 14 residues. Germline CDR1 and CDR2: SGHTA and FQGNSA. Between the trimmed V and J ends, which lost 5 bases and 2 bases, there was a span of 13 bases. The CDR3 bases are TGTGCCAGCAGCCCTCAGGGAACCCCCTACGAGCAGTACTTC. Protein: CASSPQGTPYEQYF.